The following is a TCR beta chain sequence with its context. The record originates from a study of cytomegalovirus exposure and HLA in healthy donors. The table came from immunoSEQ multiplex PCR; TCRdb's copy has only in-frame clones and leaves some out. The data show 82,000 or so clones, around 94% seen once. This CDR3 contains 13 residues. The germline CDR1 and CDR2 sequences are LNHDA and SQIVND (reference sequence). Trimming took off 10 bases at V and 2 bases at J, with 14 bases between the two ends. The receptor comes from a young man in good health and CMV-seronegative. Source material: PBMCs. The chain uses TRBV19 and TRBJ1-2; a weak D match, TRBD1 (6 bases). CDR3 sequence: CATQQGLNYGYTF. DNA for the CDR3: TGTGCCACCCAACAGGGCTTGAACTATGGCTACACCTTC.